This T cell receptor (beta chain) was captured by sequencing in a study of blood T cell repertoires in COVID-19. Study-wide background: PBMCs, B-cell-depleted T cells, or T cells were the source of the cDNA or gDNA that made up the material.

Germline-derived CDR1 and CDR2 are LNHDA and SQIVND (reference sequence). This CDR3 is built from 16 residues. The V gene end was trimmed by 4 bases and the J gene end by 2 bases; junction bases not matched to a gene: 8. Study processing details: Quantification of nucleated cells was approximated via reference gene primer amplification. TCRdb's copy holds only in-frame clones and misses some; the assay was immunoSEQ multiplex PCR. The DNA was the basis for D and trimming; V, J and clone size are from that table. The sample shows hundreds of thousands of clones, 70% to 85% of them seen only once. The sequence was obtained from an elderly woman with acute or convalescent COVID-19. What was sequenced was peripheral blood. The chain has TRBV19 and TRBJ1-3; 7 bases align to TRBD1. The CDR3 spells CASSTRGQATGNTIYF. In nucleotides, the CDR3 is TGTGCCAGTAGTACTCGAGGACAGGCGACTGGAAACACCATATATTTT.